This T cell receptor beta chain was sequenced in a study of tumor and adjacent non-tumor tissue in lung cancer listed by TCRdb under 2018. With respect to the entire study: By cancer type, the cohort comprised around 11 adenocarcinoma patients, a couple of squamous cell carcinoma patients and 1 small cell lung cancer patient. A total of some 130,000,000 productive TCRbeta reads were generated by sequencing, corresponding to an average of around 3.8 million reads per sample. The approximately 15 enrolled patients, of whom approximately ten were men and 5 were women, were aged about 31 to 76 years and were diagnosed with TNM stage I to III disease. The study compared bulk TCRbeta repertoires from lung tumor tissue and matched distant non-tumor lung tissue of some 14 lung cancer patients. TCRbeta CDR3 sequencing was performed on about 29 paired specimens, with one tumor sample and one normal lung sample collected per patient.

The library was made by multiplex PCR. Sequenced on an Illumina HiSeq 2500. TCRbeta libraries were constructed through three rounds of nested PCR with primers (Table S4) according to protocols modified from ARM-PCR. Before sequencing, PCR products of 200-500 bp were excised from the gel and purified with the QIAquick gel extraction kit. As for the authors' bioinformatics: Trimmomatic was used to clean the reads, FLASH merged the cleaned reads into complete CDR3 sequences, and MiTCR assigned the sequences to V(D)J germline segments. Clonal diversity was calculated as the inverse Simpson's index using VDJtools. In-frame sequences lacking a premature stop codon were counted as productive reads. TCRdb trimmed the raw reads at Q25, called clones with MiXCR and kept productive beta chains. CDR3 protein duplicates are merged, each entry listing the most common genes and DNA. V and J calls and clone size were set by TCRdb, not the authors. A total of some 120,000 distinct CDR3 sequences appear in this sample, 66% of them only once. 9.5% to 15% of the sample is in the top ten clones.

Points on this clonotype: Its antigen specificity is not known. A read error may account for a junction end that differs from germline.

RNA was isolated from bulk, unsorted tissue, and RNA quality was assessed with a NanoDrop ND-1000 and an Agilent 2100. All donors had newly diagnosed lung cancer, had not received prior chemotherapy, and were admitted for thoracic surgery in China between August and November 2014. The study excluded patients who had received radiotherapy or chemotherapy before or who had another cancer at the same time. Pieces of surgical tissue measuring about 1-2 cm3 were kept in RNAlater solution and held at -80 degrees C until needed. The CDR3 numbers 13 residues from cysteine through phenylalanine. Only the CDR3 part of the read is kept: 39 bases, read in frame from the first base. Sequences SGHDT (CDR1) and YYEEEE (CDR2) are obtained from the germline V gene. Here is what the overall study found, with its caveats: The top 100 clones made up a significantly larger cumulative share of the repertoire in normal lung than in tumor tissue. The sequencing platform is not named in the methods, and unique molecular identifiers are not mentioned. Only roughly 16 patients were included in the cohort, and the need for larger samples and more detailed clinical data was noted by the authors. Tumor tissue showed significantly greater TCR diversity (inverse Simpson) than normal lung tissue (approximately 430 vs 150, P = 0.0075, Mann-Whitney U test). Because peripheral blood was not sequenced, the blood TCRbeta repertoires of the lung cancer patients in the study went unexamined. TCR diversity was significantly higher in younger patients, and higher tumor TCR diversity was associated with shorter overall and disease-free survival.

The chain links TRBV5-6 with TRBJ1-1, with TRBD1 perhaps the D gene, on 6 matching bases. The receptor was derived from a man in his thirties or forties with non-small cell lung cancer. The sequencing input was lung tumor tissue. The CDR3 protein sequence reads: CTSSFGTWGEAFF. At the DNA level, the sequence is TGTACCAGCAGCTTTGGGACATGGGGTGAAGCTTTCTTT.